A single sample is the source of the 20 T cell receptor beta chains below, sequenced in a study of cytomegalovirus exposure and HLA in healthy donors. This PCR relied on a set of 60 Vbeta primers and 13 Jbeta primers. Assay used: immunoSEQ multiplex PCR; TCRdb lists only in-frame clones, some missing. The specimen's table records about 170,000 clones. The specimen was PBMCs. The receptors were sampled from a young woman in good health and CMV-seropositive.

The chain is built from TRBV7-8 and TRBJ2-7; 9 nucleotides line up with TRBD1. The V gene end was trimmed by 5 bases and the J gene end by 7 bases; junction bases not matched to a gene: 12. Germline CDR1 reads SGHVS; CDR2 reads FQNEAQ. This CDR3 has 15 amino acids. The DNA for the CDR3 is TGTGCCAGCAGCAAACGAGGACAGGGGACGTGGGAGCAGTACTTC. Encoded protein: CASSKRGQGTWEQYF.

The CDR3 spells CAISESQTGITYEQYF. DNA of the CDR3: TGTGCCATCAGTGAGTCGCAGACAGGGATTACCTACGAGCAGTACTTC. The chain has TRBV10-3 and TRBJ2-7; 7 bases align to TRBD1. The CDR3 contains 16 residues. The V and J ends lost 0 bases and 2 bases, in that order; junction bases with no gene match: 7. The V gene's germline CDR1 is ENHRY and CDR2 SYGVKD.

J is TRBJ2-3 and V is TRBV2, with 12 bases identical to TRBD2. The J segment lost 6 bases and the V segment lost 6 bases, leaving 19 bases of the junction unmatched. The CDR3 covers 19 residues. The germline V gene encodes CDR1 SNHLY and CDR2 FYNNEI. The CDR3 nucleotides are TGTGCCAGCAGCCACCATACCCCTAGCGGGGGGGAGGAAGGGGATACGCAGTATTTT. It encodes CASSHHTPSGGEEGDTQYF.

The chain is built from TRBV7-9 and TRBJ2-5; the D is unclear. The CDR3 has 12 residues. Looked up from germline, CDR1 is SEHNR and CDR2 is FQNEAQ (reference sequence). Between the trimmed V and J ends, which lost 7 bases and 7 bases, there was a span of 13 bases. The CDR3 protein is CASNQPVATQYF. The DNA for the CDR3 is TGTGCCAGCAACCAACCAGTCGCGACCCAGTACTTC. Based on the CDR3 plus reference TRBV7-9 and TRBJ2-5, the full variable domain is DTGVSQNPRHKITKRGQNVTFRCDPISEHNRLYWYRQTLGQGPEFLTYFQNEAQLEKSRLLSDRFSAERPKGSFSTLEIQRTEQGDSAMYLCASNQPVATQYFGPGTRLLVL.

The V and J genes are TRBV27 and TRBJ2-1, with 11 positions matching TRBD2. The CDR3 runs to 14 residues. With 3 bases clipped from V and 9 bases from J, the junction kept 4 bases outside the gene matches. Germline V gives CDR1 MNHEY, CDR2 SMNVEV (reference sequence). CDR3 sequence: CASSFSGRAVEQFF. The CDR3 nucleotides read TGTGCCAGCAGTTTTAGCGGGAGGGCCGTTGAGCAGTTCTTC.

This chain connects TRBV4-1 to TRBJ2-5; D is possibly TRBD2 (5 bases). Per germline, CDR1 MGHRA and CDR2 YSYEKL. V shed 1 base and J shed 2 bases, with 8 bases lying between them. This CDR3 spans 14 amino acids. DNA of the CDR3: TGCGCCAGCAGCCAAGGAGCGGAACAAGAGACCCAGTACTTC. It yields the protein CASSQGAEQETQYF.

On this clone: Other DNA sequences from this sample encode an identical CDR3 as well. V gene TRBV29-1 combines with J gene TRBJ1-2; D is perhaps TRBD1 (5 bases). CDR3 length: 13 amino acids. Germline loops: CDR1 SQVTM, CDR2 ANQGSEA. The germline V and J ends were trimmed by 7 bases and 5 bases, with 17 bases remaining between them. CDR3 nucleotide sequence: TGCAGCGCGGGCAGGGAAGAGGATTATGGCTACACCTTC. Its translation is CSAGREEDYGYTF.

The gene calls are TRBV5-6 and TRBJ1-1, with TRBD1 identical over 9 bases. V lost 1 base and J lost 6; bases outside the gene matches: 10. The CDR3 extends over 16 amino acids. From germline, CDR1 is SGHDT and CDR2 YYEEEE. DNA for the CDR3: TGTGCCAGCAGCTTGTACGGGGACAGGGCCCAATCTGAAGCTTTCTTT. Encoded protein: CASSLYGDRAQSEAFF. Full variable domain (missing parts from reference TRBV5-6 and TRBJ1-1): DAGVTQSPTHLIKTRGQQVTLRCSPKSGHDTVSWYQQALGQGPQFIFQYYEEEERQRGNFPDRFSGHQFPNYSSELNVNALLLGDSALYLCASSLYGDRAQSEAFFGQGTRLTVV.

The gene calls are TRBV7-6 and TRBJ1-4; maybe TRBD1 (5 bases). Looked up from germline, CDR1 is SGHVS and CDR2 is FNYEAQ. V lost 5 bases and J 3 bases, leaving 13 bases between the germline ends. There are 15 residues in the CDR3. The CDR3 region has the DNA TGTGCCAGCAGCGGCCTTTTAGGGGCTAATGAAAAACTGTTTTTT. Its protein is CASSGLLGANEKLFF.

The V and J genes are TRBV30 and TRBJ1-2, with D possibly being TRBD1 (6 bases). The germline V gene encodes CDR1 GTSNPN and CDR2 SVGIG (reference sequence). V lost 1 base to trimming and J lost 6 bases, with 9 bases between them. The length of the CDR3 is 12 residues. The CDR3 spells CAWSANRDGYTF. In DNA, the CDR3 is TGTGCCTGGAGTGCCAACAGGGATGGCTACACCTTC.

V is TRBV5-6 and J is TRBJ2-3; D unresolved. This CDR3 comprises 14 residues. The germline gives CDR1 SGHDT, CDR2 YYEEEE. Trimming shortened V by 0 bases and J by 1 base, and 6 bases separated the two germline ends. CDR3 nucleotide sequence: TGTGCCAGCAGCTTGGTGAGAGGCACAGATACGCAGTATTTT. Protein: CASSLVRGTDTQYF.

This CDR3 is CASSAYRMNTEAFF. The CDR3 nucleotides are TGTGCCAGTAGTGCATACAGGATGAACACTGAAGCTTTCTTT. The chain employs TRBV19 and TRBJ1-1; the D gene is possibly TRBD1 (5 bases). Germline assignment: CDR1 LNHDA and CDR2 SQIVND (reference sequence). The CDR3 sequence is 14 residues long. The V end lost 5 bases, the J end lost 0 bases, and 10 bases lay between the germline ends.

The chain carries TRBV30 and TRBJ2-5; no clear D gene. The CDR3 contains 13 residues. Germline assignment: CDR1 GTSNPN and CDR2 SVGIG (reference sequence). The V and J ends lost 1 base and 1 base respectively, with 7 bases between them. The CDR3 region is CAWSGGFQETQYF. DNA for the CDR3: TGTGCCTGGAGTGGAGGTTTCCAAGAGACCCAGTACTTC.

The chain employs TRBV30 and TRBJ2-5, with TRBD2 identical over 12 bases. Germline CDR1 reads GTSNPN; CDR2 reads SVGIG (reference sequence). Trimming took 0 bases from V and 2 from J; bases not matched to a gene: 4. This CDR3 has 16 residues. The CDR3 DNA follows: TGTGCCTGGAGTGTGGGTCTAGCGGGGGGGCAAGAGACCCAGTACTTC. This gives the protein CAWSVGLAGGQETQYF.

The genes are TRBV19 and TRBJ1-2; a possible D gene is TRBD1 (6 bases). Trimming took off 7 bases at V and 4 bases at J, with 22 bases between the two ends. The CDR3 loop spans 16 amino acids. CDR1 and CDR2 from the germline V gene are LNHDA and SQIVND (reference sequence). The CDR3 DNA is TGTGCCAGTATTGAGGGGGGGGGTGGACAGCGCTATGGCTACACCTTC. Protein: CASIEGGGGQRYGYTF. The entire variable domain, with the rest obtained from reference TRBV19 and TRBJ1-2, is as follows: DGGITQSPKYLFRKEGQNVTLSCEQNLNHDAMYWYRQDPGQGLRLIYYSQIVNDFQKGDIAEGYSVSREKKESFPLTVTSAQKNPTAFYLCASIEGGGGQRYGYTFGSGTRLTVV.

The CDR3 sequence: CASSLGDNSPLHF. The CDR3 region has the DNA TGCGCCAGCAGCTTAGGGGATAATTCACCCCTCCACTTT. V is TRBV5-1 and J is TRBJ1-6; D is possibly TRBD1 (5 bases). Trimming took off 2 bases at V and 5 bases at J, with 5 bases between the two ends. The CDR3 is 13 amino acids. In germline, CDR1 is SGHRS, CDR2 YFSETQ.

The CDR3 protein is CASSGSSYEQYF. CDR3 sequence (DNA): TGCGCCAGCAGCGGGAGCTCCTACGAGCAGTACTTC. The chain is built from TRBV5-1 and TRBJ2-7; D may be TRBD2 (5 bases). Looked up from germline, CDR1 is SGHRS and CDR2 is YFSETQ. The V gene lost 4 bases and the J gene lost 0 bases, with 5 bases spanning the gap. The CDR3 contains 12 residues.

CDR3 coding DNA: TGTGCCAGCAGCAAAGCGGGCGTCCTCTCCTACGAGCAGTACTTC. It specifies CASSKAGVLSYEQYF. This rearrangement joins TRBV21-1 to TRBJ2-7; whether TRBD1, the table's D call, matches the DNA was not checked. TRBV21-1 is tagged as a pseudogene. The CDR3 has 15 amino acids.

This chain connects TRBV19 to TRBJ2-1, with TRBD2 as a possible D gene (6 bases). V shed 7 bases and J shed 1 base, with 11 bases lying between them. This CDR3 is 14 amino acids long. Germline assignment: CDR1 LNHDA and CDR2 SQIVND (reference sequence). CDR3 sequence (DNA): TGTGCCAGTACCCCCGGAGGGTCCTACAATGAGCAGTTCTTC. It translates to CASTPGGSYNEQFF.

The V gene is TRBV7-6, the J gene TRBJ2-7; possible D gene TRBD1, 5 bases. Trimming took off 1 base at V and 6 bases at J, with 16 bases between the two ends. Germline V lookup: CDR1 SGHVS, CDR2 FNYEAQ. The CDR3 totals 15 residues. The CDR3 region has the DNA TGTGCCAGCAGCTTAGATGCAGGGTGGGGCGCCGAGCAGTACTTC. Its protein is CASSLDAGWGAEQYF.